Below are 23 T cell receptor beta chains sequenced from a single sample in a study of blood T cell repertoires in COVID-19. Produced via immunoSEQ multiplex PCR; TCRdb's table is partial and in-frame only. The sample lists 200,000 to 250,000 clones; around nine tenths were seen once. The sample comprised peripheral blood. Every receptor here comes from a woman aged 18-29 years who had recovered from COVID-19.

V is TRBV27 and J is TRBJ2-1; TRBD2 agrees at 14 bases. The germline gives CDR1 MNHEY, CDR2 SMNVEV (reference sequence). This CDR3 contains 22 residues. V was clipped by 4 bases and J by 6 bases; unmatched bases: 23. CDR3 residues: CASSSGLTEKRNGTSGSNEQFF. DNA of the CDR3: TGTGCCAGCAGTTCTGGCCTAACCGAGAAGCGCAACGGGACTAGCGGGAGCAATGAGCAGTTCTTC.

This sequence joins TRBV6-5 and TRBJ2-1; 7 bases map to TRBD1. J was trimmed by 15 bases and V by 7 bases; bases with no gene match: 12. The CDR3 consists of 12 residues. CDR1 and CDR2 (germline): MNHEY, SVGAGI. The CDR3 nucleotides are TGTGCCAGCACATACGACAGGGTTATTCGGTTCTTC. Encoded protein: CASTYDRVIRFF.

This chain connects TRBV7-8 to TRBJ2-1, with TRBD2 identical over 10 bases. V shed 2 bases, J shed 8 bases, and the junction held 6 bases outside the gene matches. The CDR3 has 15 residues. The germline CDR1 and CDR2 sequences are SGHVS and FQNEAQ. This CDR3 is CASSLTSGIKYEQFF. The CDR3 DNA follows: TGTGCCAGCAGCTTAACTAGCGGGATTAAGTATGAGCAGTTCTTC.

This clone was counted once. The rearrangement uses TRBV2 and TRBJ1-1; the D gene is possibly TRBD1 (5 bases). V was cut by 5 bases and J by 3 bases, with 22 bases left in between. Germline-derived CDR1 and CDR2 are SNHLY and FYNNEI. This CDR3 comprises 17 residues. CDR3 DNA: TGTGCCAGCAGTTTACCTCAAAATACAGGAGGGGACACTGAAGCTTTCTTT. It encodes CASSLPQNTGGDTEAFF.

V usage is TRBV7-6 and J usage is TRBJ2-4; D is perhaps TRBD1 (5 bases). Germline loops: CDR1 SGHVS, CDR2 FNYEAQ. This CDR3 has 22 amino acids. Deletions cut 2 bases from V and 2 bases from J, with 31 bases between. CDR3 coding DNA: TGTGCCAGCAGCTTAAGGCTGCGGATCCAGGGATGGAGTAGGTTTCCCAAAAACATTCAGTACTTC. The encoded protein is CASSLRLRIQGWSRFPKNIQYF.

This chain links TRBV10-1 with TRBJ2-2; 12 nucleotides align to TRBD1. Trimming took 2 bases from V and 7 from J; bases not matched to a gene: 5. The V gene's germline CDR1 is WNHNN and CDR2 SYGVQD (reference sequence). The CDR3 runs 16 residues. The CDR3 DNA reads TGCGCCAGCAGTGAGGGGACAGGGGGCGCGGTCGGGGAGCTGTTTTTT. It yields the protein CASSEGTGGAVGELFF.

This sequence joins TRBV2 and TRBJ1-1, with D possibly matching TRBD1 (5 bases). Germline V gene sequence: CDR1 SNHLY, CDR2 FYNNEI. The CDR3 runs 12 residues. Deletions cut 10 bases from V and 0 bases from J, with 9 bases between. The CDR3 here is CAIQELNTEAFF. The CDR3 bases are TGTGCCATACAGGAGCTGAACACTGAAGCTTTCTTT.

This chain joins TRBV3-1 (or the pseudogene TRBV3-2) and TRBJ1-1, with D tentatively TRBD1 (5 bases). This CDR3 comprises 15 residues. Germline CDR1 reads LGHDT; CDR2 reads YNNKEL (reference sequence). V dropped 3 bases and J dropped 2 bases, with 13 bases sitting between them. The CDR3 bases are TGTGCCAGCAGCCATTCAACCGGGGGTAACACTGAAGCTTTCTTT. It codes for CASSHSTGGNTEAFF.

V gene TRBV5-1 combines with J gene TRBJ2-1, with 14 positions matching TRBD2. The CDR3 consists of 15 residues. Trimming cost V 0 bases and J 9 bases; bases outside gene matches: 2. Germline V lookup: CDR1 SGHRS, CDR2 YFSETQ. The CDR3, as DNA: TGCGCCAGCAGCTTGGGGACTAGCGGGAGGTTTGAGCAGTTCTTC. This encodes CASSLGTSGRFEQFF.

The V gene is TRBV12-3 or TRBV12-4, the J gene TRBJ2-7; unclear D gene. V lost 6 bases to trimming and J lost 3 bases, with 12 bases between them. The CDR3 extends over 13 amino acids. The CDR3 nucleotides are TGTGCCAGCAGCCCCCAGACTTACTACGAGCAGTACTTC. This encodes CASSPQTYYEQYF.

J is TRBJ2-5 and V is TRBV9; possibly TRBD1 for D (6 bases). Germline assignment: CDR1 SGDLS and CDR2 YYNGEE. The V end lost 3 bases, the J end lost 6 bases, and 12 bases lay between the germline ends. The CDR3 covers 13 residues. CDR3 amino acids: CASSGVRGQTQYF. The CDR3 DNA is TGTGCCAGCAGCGGGGTCAGGGGACAGACCCAGTACTTC.

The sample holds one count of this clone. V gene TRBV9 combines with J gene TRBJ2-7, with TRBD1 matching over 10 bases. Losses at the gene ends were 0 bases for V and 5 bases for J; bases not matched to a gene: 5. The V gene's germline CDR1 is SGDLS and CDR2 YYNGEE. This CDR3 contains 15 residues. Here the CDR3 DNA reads TGTGCCAGCAGCGTAGAAGGGACAGGGGTCGACGAGCAGTACTTC. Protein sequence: CASSVEGTGVDEQYF.

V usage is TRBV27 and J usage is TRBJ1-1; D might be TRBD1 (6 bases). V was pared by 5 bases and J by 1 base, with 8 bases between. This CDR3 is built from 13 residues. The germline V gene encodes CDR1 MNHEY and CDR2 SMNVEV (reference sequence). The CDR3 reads CASSTQGNTEAFF. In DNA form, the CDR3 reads TGTGCCAGCAGTACACAGGGGAACACTGAAGCTTTCTTT.

The CDR3 here is CASSYAGAYEQYF. The CDR3 coding sequence is TGTGCCAGCAGTTACGCAGGGGCCTACGAGCAGTACTTC. The genes are TRBV6-2 or TRBV6-3 and TRBJ2-7; tentative D call: TRBD1 (6 bases). The CDR3 spans 13 residues. V was clipped by 2 bases and J by 2 bases, with 7 bases between them. CDR1 MNHEY and CDR2 SVGEGT come from the germline V gene.

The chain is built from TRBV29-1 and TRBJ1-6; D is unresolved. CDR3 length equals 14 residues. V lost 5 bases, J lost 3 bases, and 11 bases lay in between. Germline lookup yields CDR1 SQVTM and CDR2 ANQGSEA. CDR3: CSVKDGDYNSPLHF. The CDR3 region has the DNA TGCAGCGTTAAGGACGGGGACTATAATTCACCCCTCCACTTT. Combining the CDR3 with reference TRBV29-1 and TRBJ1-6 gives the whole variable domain SAVISQKPSRDICQRGTSLTIQCQVDSQVTMMFWYRQQPGQSLTLIATANQGSEATYESGFVIDKFPISRPNLTFSTLTVSNMSPEDSSIYLCSVKDGDYNSPLHFGNGTRLTVT.

The CDR3 nucleotides are TGTGCCTGGAGCCCGGGTTCTAATGAGCAGTTCTTC. This encodes CAWSPGSNEQFF. The chain is built from TRBV30 and TRBJ2-1; D is unresolved. CDR3 size: 12 residues. V was shortened by 3 bases and J by 7 bases, with 10 bases between the two germline ends. CDR1 and CDR2 from the germline V gene are GTSNPN and SVGIG (reference sequence).

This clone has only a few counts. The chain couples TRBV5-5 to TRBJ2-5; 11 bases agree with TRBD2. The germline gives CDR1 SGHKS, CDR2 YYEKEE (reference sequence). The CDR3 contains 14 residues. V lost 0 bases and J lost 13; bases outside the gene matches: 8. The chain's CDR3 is CASSLVSSGGPVYF. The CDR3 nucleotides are TGTGCCAGCAGCTTGGTATCTAGCGGGGGGCCAGTGTACTTC. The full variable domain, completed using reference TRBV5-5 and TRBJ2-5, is DAGVTQSPTHLIKTRGQQVTLRCSPISGHKSVSWYQQVLGQGPQFIFQYYEKEERGRGNFPDRFSARQFPNYSSELNVNALLLGDSALYLCASSLVSSGGPVYFGPGTRLLVL.

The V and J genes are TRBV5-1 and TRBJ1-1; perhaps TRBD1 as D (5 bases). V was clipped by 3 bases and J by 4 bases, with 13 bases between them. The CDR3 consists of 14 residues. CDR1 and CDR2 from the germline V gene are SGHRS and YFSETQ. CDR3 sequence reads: CASSSTLRGTEAFF. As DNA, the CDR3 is TGCGCCAGCAGCTCGACCCTTAGGGGCACTGAAGCTTTCTTT.

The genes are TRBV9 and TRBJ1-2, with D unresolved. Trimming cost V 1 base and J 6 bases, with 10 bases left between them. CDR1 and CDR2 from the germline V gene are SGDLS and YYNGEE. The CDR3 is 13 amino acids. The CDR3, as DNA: TGTGCCAGCAGCGTATCCACGCGCGATGGCTACACCTTC. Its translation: CASSVSTRDGYTF.

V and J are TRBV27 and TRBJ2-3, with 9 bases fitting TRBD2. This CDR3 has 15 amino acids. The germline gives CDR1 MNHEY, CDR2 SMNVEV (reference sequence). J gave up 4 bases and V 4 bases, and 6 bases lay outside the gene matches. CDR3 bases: TGTGCCAGCAGTTCTGAGCGGGAGGCCCCAGATACGCAGTATTTT. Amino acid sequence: CASSSEREAPDTQYF.

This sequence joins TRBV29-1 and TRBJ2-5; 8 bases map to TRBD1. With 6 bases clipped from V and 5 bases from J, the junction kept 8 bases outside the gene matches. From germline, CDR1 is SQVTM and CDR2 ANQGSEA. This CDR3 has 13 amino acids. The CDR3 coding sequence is TGCAGCGTGGAGGACAGGGCAGCGGAGACCCAGTACTTC. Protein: CSVEDRAAETQYF.

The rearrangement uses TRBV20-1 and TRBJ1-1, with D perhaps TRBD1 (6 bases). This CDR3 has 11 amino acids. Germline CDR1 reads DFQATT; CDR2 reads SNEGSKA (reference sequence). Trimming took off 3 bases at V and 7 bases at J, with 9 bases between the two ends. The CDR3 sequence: CSARDRLEAFF. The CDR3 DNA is TGCAGTGCTAGGGACAGACTTGAAGCTTTCTTT.

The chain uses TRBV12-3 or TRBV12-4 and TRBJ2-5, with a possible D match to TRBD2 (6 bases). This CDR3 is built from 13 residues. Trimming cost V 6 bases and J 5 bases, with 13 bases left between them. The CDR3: CASSSGTRETQYF. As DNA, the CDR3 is TGTGCCAGCAGCTCCGGGACTCGGGAGACCCAGTACTTC.